This T cell receptor beta chain was obtained from a study of shared clonotypes between healthy human individuals. Sorted-subset replicate PCR reactions contained approximately 190 ng DNA, corresponding to some 30,000 T cell genomes. Clones were sequenced by immunoSEQ multiplex PCR, and TCRdb holds only the in-frame ones, with some missing. In the table there are over a million clones, around 95% of which are singletons. Study outcomes and limitations: Approximately 4.6% of naive CD4 clonotypes were shared across a few donors.

Comment on this clone: The antigen is undetermined.

Input material: naive CD4+ T cells sorted from blood. Subset given: CD45RA+ positively selected. This clonotype originated in a man aged 30-40 years in good health.

CDR3 nucleotides: TGCGCCAGCAGCCAACCCGGGGAGCAGTTCTTC. It yields the protein CASSQPGEQFF. The genes are TRBV5-1 and TRBJ2-1; D remains unclear. The CDR3 totals 11 residues. Between the trimmed V and J ends, which lost 4 bases and 10 bases, there was a span of 9 bases. The germline V gene encodes CDR1 SGHRS and CDR2 YFSETQ.